The present entry profiles one T cell receptor beta chain with its context. Its matching antigen is unknown. These data come from a study of T cell responses to AZD1222 COVID-19 vaccine. Study results and limitations: Just five to seven people given AZD1222 tested seropositive at baseline. Spike-specific TCR depth and breadth grew after two AZD1222 doses. In a largely white British group with more females than males, clonal diversity was possibly underestimated.

Profiling relied on immunoSEQ multiplex PCR, and the TCRdb table lists in-frame clones only, not all of them. The repertoire has around 78,000 clones, around 87% of them found once; the top ten carry nearly 25%. The CDR3 is 13 amino acids. V lost 1 base and J lost 2, with 8 bases in between. Germline CDR1 and CDR2: GTSNPN and SVGIG (reference sequence). This receptor was obtained from an adult in good health. The V and J genes are TRBV30 and TRBJ1-2, with D tentatively TRBD1 (6 bases). The input for sequencing was peripheral blood, taken on day 0 of AZD1222 vaccination. The CDR3 DNA reads TGTGCCTGGAGTGGGGGGGCAAACTATGGCTACACCTTC. This translates into CAWSGGANYGYTF. Complete variable domain (other parts from reference TRBV30 and TRBJ1-2): SQTIHQWPATLVQPVGSPLSLECTVEGTSNPNLYWYRQAAGRGLQLLFYSVGIGQISSEVPQNLSASRPQDRQFILSSKKLLLSDSGFYLCAWSGGANYGYTFGSGTRLTVV.